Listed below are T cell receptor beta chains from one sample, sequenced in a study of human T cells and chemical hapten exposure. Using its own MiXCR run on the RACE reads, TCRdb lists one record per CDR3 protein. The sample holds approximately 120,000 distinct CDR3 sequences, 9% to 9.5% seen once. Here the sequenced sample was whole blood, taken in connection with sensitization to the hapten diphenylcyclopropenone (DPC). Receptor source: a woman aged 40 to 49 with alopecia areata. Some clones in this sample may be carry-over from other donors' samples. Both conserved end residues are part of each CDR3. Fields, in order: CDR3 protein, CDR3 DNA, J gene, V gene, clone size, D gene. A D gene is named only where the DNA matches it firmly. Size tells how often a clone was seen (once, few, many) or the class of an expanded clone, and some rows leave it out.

CASSLAPGQGDEAFF	TGTGCCAGCAGCTTAGCTCCGGGACAGGGGGATGAAGCTTTCTTT	TRBJ1-1	TRBV7-6	few	TRBD1
CASSPQGNGEAFF	TGTGCCAGCAGCCCCCAGGGTAACGGTGAAGCTTTCTTT	TRBJ1-1	TRBV7-9	NA	NA
CASSQAVSGPSLTDTQYF	TGCGCCAGCAGCCAAGCCGTGAGCGGTCCCTCACTTACAGATACGCAGTATTTT	TRBJ2-3	TRBV4-3	many	NA
CASSQHLSGGGYGYTF	TGCGCCAGCAGCCAACATCTGTCAGGGGGGGGCTATGGCTACACCTTC	TRBJ1-2	TRBV4-1	many	TRBD1
CASSPGGYSSYNEQFF	TGTGCCAGCTCACCCGGGGGGTATAGCTCCTACAATGAGCAGTTCTTC	TRBJ2-1	TRBV18	NA	TRBD2
CASSLRGQGGDTEAFF	TGTGCCAGCAGCCTAAGGGGACAGGGGGGGGACACTGAAGCTTTCTTT	TRBJ1-1	TRBV28	once	TRBD1
CASSQDDLGLAGGEDTQYF	TGCGCCAGCAGCCAAGACGATCTGGGACTAGCGGGGGGGGAGGATACGCAGTATTTT	TRBJ2-3	TRBV4-1	few	TRBD2
CASSYSGSSGSGNTIYF	TGTGCCAGCAGTTACTCAGGGAGTTCGGGCTCTGGAAACACCATATATTTT	TRBJ1-3	TRBV6-5	many	NA
CASSLAQGEFF	TGTGCCAGCAGCTTGGCGCAGGGTGAGTTCTTC	TRBJ2-1	TRBV5-5	many	NA
CASSFPQGAQFF	TGTGCCAGCAGCTTCCCACAGGGCGCGCAGTTCTTC	TRBJ2-1	TRBV11-3	few	NA
CASSLSGTGPSPLHF	TGTGCCAGCAGTTTATCCGGGACAGGGCCCTCACCCCTCCACTTT	TRBJ1-6	TRBV28	few	TRBD1
CASRGTEAFF	TGCGCCAGCAGGGGGACTGAAGCTTTCTTT	TRBJ1-1	TRBV4-1	many	NA
CASSLFVWGDSSYEQYF	TGTGCCAGCAGTTTGTTTGTCTGGGGGGACAGCTCCTACGAGCAGTACTTC	TRBJ2-7	TRBV12-3/TRBV12-4	many	NA
CASSSPRGLTDTQYF	TGCGCCAGCAGCTCTCCGCGGGGGCTCACAGATACGCAGTATTTT	TRBJ2-3	TRBV5-1	few	NA
CASSSQEAREQYF	TGTGCCAGCAGCTCGCAGGAGGCGCGGGAGCAGTACTTC	TRBJ2-7	TRBV7-2	many	NA
CASGNPGQTYEQYF	TGTGCCAGCGGAAATCCCGGACAGACCTACGAGCAGTACTTC	TRBJ2-7	TRBV6-2/TRBV6-3	NA	NA
CSASRGDRGTFSNAYEQYF	TGCAGTGCTAGCCGAGGCGACAGAGGGACCTTCTCTAACGCCTACGAGCAGTACTTC	TRBJ2-7	TRBV20-1	NA	NA
CASSLGRRLEGYNEQFF	TGTGCCAGCAGCTTAGGCCGTCGTCTGGAGGGCTACAATGAGCAGTTCTTC	TRBJ2-1	TRBV7-6	NA	NA
CASSLEGTGSGEQYF	TGCGCCAGCAGCTTGGAGGGGACAGGGTCGGGCGAGCAGTACTTC	TRBJ2-7	TRBV5-1	NA	TRBD1
CASSLRVKNTEAFF	TGTGCCAGCAGCTTACGGGTCAAAAACACTGAAGCTTTCTTT	TRBJ1-1	TRBV7-9	many	NA
CASSLWGETEAFF	TGTGCCAGCAGCTTATGGGGGGAGACTGAAGCTTTCTTT	TRBJ1-1	TRBV7-3	few	NA
CKRHSNQPQHF	TGTAAACGGCATAGCAATCAGCCCCAGCATTTT	TRBJ1-5	TRBV19	many	NA
CASSPPRGTESYEQYF	TGTGCCAGCAGTCCGCCCCGAGGGACAGAGTCCTACGAGCAGTACTTC	TRBJ2-7	TRBV6-2/TRBV6-3	NA	TRBD1
CASSKLTGSHGYTF	TGTGCCAGTAGTAAGTTGACAGGAAGCCATGGCTACACCTTC	TRBJ1-2	TRBV19	many	NA
CSASLVTGTDTQYF	TGCAGTGCTTCCTTAGTGACGGGCACAGATACGCAGTATTTT	TRBJ2-3	TRBV20-1	many	NA
CASSYGGQGGYEQYF	TGTGCCAGCAGTTACGGCGGACAGGGTGGGTACGAGCAGTACTTC	TRBJ2-7	TRBV6-5	NA	TRBD1
CASSSVSSGDYGYTF	TGTGCCAGCAGTTCCGTATCATCAGGGGACTATGGCTACACCTTC	TRBJ1-2	TRBV6-5	many	NA
CASSFDGTGGYTIYF	TGTGCCAGCAGCTTCGACGGGACAGGGGGATACACCATATATTTT	TRBJ1-3	TRBV7-2	NA	TRBD1
CASSQEGIQYF	TGCGCCAGCAGCCAAGAAGGTATTCAGTACTTC	TRBJ2-4	TRBV4-1	NA	NA
CASSYQDRPNQPQHF	TGTGCCAGCAGTTACCAAGACAGACCCAATCAGCCCCAGCATTTT	TRBJ1-5	TRBV6-2/TRBV6-3	NA	NA
CASSYGTVGDSPLHF	TGTGCCAGCAGTTATGGGACAGTTGGCGATTCACCCCTCCACTTT	TRBJ1-6	TRBV7-2	NA	TRBD1
CASSLGTGVDAFF	TGTGCCAGCAGCTTAGGGACAGGGGTTGATGCTTTCTTT	TRBJ1-1	TRBV7-2	NA	TRBD1
CASSPSPGNYGYTF	TGTGCCAGCTCACCAAGCCCGGGGAATTATGGCTACACCTTC	TRBJ1-2	TRBV18	many	NA
CSSGQGNGYTF	TGCAGTTCCGGACAGGGGAATGGCTACACCTTC	TRBJ1-2	TRBV20-1	NA	TRBD1
CASSTRTSGRETQYF	TGTGCCAGCAGCACCAGGACTAGCGGGCGGGAGACCCAGTACTTC	TRBJ2-5	TRBV6-2/TRBV6-3	NA	TRBD2
CASSPPSGARPGELFF	TGCGCCAGCAGCCCCCCAAGCGGGGCCCGTCCCGGGGAGCTGTTTTTT	TRBJ2-2	TRBV4-1	many	TRBD2
CASSLAGGGDTQYF	TGTGCCAGCAGCTTAGCGGGGGGCGGAGATACGCAGTATTTT	TRBJ2-3	TRBV7-6	many	NA
CASGRREEGYTF	TGTGCCAGCGGAAGACGGGAGGAGGGCTACACCTTC	TRBJ1-2	TRBV12-3/TRBV12-4	many	NA
CATSDPSGANVLTF	TGTGCCACCAGTGATCCGTCTGGGGCCAACGTCCTGACTTTC	TRBJ2-6	TRBV24-1	few	NA
CASSELSGPCTDTQYF	TGCGCCAGCAGTGAATTAAGTGGGCCATGCACAGATACGCAGTATTTT	TRBJ2-3	TRBV10-1	many	NA
CASSDYQGGNQPQHF	TGTGCCAGCAGTGACTACCAGGGAGGCAATCAGCCCCAGCATTTT	TRBJ1-5	TRBV6-1	many	NA
CASSFTGYTQYF	TGTGCCAGCAGTTTCACGGGATATACGCAGTATTTT	TRBJ2-3	TRBV12-3/TRBV12-4	many	NA
CASSLIAGSNYEQYF	TGTGCCAGCAGCTTAATAGCGGGGTCTAACTACGAGCAGTACTTC	TRBJ2-7	TRBV7-2	NA	TRBD2
CASSWGQGTEAFF	TGTGCCAGCAGTTGGGGACAGGGGACTGAAGCTTTCTTT	TRBJ1-1	TRBV12-3/TRBV12-4	NA	TRBD1
CASSVSSYSPLHF	TGTGCCAGCAGCGTTTCCTCTTATTCACCCCTCCACTTT	TRBJ1-6	TRBV7-2	NA	NA
CASSTLTDSYNEQFF	TGTGCCAGCAGCACCCTTACCGATTCCTACAATGAGCAGTTCTTC	TRBJ2-1	TRBV7-9	many	NA